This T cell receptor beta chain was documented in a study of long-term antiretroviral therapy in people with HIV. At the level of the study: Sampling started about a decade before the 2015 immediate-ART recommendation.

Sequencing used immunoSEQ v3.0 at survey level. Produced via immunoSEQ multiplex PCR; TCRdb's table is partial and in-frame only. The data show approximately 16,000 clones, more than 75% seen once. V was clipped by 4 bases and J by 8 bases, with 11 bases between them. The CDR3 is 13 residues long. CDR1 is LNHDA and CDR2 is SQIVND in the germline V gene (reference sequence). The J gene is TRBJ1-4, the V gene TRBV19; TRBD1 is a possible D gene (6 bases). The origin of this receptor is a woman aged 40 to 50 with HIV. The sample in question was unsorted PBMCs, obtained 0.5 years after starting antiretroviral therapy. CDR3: CASSNRAQEKLFF. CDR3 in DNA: TGTGCCAGTAGTAACAGGGCTCAGGAAAAACTGTTTTTT.